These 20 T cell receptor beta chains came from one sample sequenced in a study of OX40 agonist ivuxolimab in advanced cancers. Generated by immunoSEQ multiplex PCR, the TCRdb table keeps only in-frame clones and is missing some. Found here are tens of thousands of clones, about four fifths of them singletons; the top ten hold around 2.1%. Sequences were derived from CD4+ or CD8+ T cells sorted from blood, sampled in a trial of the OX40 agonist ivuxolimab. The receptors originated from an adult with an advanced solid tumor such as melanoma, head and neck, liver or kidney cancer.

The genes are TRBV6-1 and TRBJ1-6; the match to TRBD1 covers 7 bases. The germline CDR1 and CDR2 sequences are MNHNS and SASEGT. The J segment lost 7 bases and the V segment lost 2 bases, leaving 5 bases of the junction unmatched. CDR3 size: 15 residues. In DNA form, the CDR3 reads TGTGCCAGCAGTGAAATAGGGACAGAAAATTCACCCCTCCACTTT. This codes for CASSEIGTENSPLHF.

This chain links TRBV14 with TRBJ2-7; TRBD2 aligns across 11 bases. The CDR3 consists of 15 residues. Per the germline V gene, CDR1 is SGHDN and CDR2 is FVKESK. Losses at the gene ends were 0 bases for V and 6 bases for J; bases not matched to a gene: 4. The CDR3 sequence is CASSQELAGETEQYF. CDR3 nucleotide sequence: TGTGCCAGCAGCCAAGAACTAGCGGGAGAGACCGAGCAGTACTTC.

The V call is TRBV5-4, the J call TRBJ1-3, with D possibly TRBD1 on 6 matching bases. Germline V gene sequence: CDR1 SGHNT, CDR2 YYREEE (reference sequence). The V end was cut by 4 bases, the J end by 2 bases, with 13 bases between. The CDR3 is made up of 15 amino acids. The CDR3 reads CASSLGQGAGNTIYF. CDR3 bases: TGTGCCAGCAGCCTGGGACAAGGGGCTGGAAACACCATATATTTT.

In DNA form, the CDR3 reads TGTGCCTGGAATACCCCCCTAGCGGGGCCCAGCGGCTACGAGCAGTACTTC. This codes for CAWNTPLAGPSGYEQYF. The chain employs TRBV30 and TRBJ2-7, with 9 positions matching TRBD2. The J segment lost 3 bases and the V segment lost 4 bases, leaving 16 bases of the junction unmatched. Germline lookup yields CDR1 GTSNPN and CDR2 SVGIG (reference sequence). This CDR3 comprises 17 residues.

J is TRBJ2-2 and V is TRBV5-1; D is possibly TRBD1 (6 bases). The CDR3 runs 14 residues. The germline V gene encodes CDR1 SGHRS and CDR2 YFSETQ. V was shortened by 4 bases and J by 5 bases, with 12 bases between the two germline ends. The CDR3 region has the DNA TGCGCCAGCAGCCCGACAGGTGGGACCGGGGAGCTGTTTTTT. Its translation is CASSPTGGTGELFF.

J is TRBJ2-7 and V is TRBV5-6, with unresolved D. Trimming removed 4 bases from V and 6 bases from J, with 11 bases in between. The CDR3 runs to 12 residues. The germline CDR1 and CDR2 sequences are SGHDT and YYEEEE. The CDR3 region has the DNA TGTGCCAGCAGCGCCCCCGGTCGCGAGCAGTACTTC. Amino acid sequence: CASSAPGREQYF. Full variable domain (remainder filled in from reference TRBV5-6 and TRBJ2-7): DAGVTQSPTHLIKTRGQQVTLRCSPKSGHDTVSWYQQALGQGPQFIFQYYEEEERQRGNFPDRFSGHQFPNYSSELNVNALLLGDSALYLCASSAPGREQYFGPGTRLTVT.

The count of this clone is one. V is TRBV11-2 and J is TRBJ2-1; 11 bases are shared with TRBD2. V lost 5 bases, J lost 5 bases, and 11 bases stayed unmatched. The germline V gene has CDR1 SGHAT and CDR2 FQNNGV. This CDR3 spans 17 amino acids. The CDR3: CASSKGLAAYRHNEQFF. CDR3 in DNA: TGTGCCAGCAGCAAGGGACTAGCGGCCTACCGTCACAATGAGCAGTTCTTC. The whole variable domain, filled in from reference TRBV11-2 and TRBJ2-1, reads EAGVAQSPRYKIIEKRQSVAFWCNPISGHATLYWYQQILGQGPKLLIQFQNNGVVDDSQLPKDRFSAERLKGVDSTLKIQPAKLEDSAVYLCASSKGLAAYRHNEQFFGPGTRLTVL.

In DNA form, the CDR3 reads TGTGCCAGCACTGCCAGGGGTTGGAACACTGAAGCTTTCTTT. As protein: CASTARGWNTEAFF. V gene TRBV6-5 combines with J gene TRBJ1-1; possible D gene TRBD1, 6 bases. The germline V gene encodes CDR1 MNHEY and CDR2 SVGAGI. The CDR3 has 14 residues. V was trimmed by 7 bases and J by 1 base, leaving 13 bases between them.

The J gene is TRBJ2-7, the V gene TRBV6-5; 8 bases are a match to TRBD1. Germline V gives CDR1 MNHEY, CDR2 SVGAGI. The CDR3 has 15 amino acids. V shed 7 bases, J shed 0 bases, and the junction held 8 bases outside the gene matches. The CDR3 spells CASTSQGAGSYEQYF. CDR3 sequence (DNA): TGTGCCAGCACGTCGCAGGGGGCGGGCTCCTACGAGCAGTACTTC.

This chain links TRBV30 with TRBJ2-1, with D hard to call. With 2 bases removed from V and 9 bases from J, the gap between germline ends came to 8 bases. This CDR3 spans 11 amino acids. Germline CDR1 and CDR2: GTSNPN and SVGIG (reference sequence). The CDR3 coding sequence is TGTGCCTGGAGTTTCCCGGGTGAGCAGTTCTTC. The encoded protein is CAWSFPGEQFF.

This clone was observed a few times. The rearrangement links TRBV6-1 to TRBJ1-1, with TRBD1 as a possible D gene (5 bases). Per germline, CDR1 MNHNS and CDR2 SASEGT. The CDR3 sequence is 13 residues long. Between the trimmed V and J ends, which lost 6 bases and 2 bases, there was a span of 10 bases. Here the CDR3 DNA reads TGTGCCAGCAGGGGGACGGGAAACACTGAAGCTTTCTTT. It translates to CASRGTGNTEAFF.

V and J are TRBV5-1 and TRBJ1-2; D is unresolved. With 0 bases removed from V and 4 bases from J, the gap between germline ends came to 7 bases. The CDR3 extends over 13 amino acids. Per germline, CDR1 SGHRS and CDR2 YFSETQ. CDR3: CASSLDYTYGYTF. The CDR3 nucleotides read TGCGCCAGCAGCTTGGATTACACCTATGGCTACACCTTC. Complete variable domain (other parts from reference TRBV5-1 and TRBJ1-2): KAGVTQTPRYLIKTRGQQVTLSCSPISGHRSVSWYQQTPGQGLQFLFEYFSETQRNKGNFPGRFSGRQFSNSRSEMNVSTLELGDSALYLCASSLDYTYGYTFGSGTRLTVV.

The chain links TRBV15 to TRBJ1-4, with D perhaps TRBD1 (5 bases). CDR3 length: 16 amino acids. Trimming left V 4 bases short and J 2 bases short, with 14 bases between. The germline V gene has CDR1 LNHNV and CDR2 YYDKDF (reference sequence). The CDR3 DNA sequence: TGTGCCACCAGCAAAAAGCCCAGGGCTACTAATGAAAAACTGTTTTTT. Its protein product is CATSKKPRATNEKLFF.

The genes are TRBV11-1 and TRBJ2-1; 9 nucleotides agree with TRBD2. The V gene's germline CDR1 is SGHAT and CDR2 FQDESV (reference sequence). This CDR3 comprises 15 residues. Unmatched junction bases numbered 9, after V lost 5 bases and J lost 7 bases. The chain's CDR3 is CASSPQAGGGNEQFF. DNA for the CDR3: TGTGCCAGCAGCCCTCAAGCGGGAGGAGGTAATGAGCAGTTCTTC.

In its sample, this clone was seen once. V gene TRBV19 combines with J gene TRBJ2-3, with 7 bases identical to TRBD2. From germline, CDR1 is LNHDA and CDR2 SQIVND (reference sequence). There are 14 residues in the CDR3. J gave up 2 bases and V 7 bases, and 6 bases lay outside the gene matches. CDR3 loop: CASMIKRDTDTQYF. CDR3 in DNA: TGTGCCAGTATGATCAAGCGGGACACAGATACGCAGTATTTT. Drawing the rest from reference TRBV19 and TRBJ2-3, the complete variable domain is DGGITQSPKYLFRKEGQNVTLSCEQNLNHDAMYWYRQDPGQGLRLIYYSQIVNDFQKGDIAEGYSVSREKKESFPLTVTSAQKNPTAFYLCASMIKRDTDTQYFGPGTRLTVL.

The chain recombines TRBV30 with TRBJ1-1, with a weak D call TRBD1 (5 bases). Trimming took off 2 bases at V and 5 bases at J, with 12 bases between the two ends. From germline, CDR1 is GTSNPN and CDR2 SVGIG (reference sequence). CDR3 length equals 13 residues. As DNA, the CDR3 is TGTGCCTGGAGTTATCTGGGGCCGACTGAAGCTTTCTTT. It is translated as CAWSYLGPTEAFF.

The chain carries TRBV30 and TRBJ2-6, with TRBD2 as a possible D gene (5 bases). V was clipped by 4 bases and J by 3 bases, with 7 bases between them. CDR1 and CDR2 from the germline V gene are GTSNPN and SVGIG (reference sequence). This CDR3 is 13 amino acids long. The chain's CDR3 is CAWNGVGANVLTF. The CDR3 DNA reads TGTGCCTGGAACGGGGTTGGGGCCAACGTCCTGACTTTC.

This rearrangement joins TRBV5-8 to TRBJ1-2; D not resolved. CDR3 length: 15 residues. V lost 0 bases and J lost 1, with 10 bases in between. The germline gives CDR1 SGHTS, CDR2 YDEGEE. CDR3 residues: CASSLASPSNYGYTF. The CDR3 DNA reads TGTGCCAGCAGCTTGGCGTCACCGAGTAACTATGGCTACACCTTC.

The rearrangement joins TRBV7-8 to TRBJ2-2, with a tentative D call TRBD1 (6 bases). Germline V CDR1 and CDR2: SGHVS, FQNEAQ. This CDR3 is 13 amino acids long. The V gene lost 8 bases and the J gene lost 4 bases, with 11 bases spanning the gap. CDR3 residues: CASQGQFTGELFF. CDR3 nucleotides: TGTGCCAGCCAGGGGCAATTCACCGGGGAGCTGTTTTTT.

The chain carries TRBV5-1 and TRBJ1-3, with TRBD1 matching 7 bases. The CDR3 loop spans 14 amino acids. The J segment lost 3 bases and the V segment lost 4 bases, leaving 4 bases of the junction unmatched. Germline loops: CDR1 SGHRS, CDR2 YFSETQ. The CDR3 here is CASSAGTDGNTIYF. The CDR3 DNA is TGCGCCAGCAGCGCCGGGACAGATGGAAACACCATATATTTT. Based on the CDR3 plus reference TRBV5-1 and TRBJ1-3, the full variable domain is KAGVTQTPRYLIKTRGQQVTLSCSPISGHRSVSWYQQTPGQGLQFLFEYFSETQRNKGNFPGRFSGRQFSNSRSEMNVSTLELGDSALYLCASSAGTDGNTIYFGEGSWLTVV.